These 20 T cell receptor beta chains came from one sample sequenced in a study of shared clonotypes between healthy human individuals. TCRdb's copy holds only in-frame clones and misses some; the assay was immunoSEQ multiplex PCR. The repertoire holds around 700,000 clones, roughly 78% seen once, with about 1.8% in the top ten. The sequencing input was memory CD4+ T cells sorted from blood. Subset denoted: CD45RA-negative fraction. The receptors stem from a woman between 25 and 40 years old in good health.

This clone was observed a handful of times. Other DNA sequences in the same sample also yield this CDR3. The gene calls are TRBV2 and TRBJ1-5; D is unclear. The ends were cut back, 4 bases at V and 0 bases at J, with 10 bases in the middle. CDR1 SNHLY and CDR2 FYNNEI come from the germline V gene. The CDR3 runs to 15 residues. In nucleotides, the CDR3 is TGTGCCAGCAGTGTGGTCAGATATAGCAATCAGCCCCAGCATTTT. It yields the protein CASSVVRYSNQPQHF.

The chain is built from TRBV2 and TRBJ2-2; 8 bases align to TRBD1. CDR1 and CDR2 from the germline V gene are SNHLY and FYNNEI. J lost 1 base, V lost 6 bases, and 4 bases had no gene match. The length of the CDR3 is 15 residues. The CDR3 nucleotides read TGTGCCAGCAGGCTCGGGACAGGGAACACCGGGGAGCTGTTTTTT. This gives the protein CASRLGTGNTGELFF.

The chain carries TRBV6-4 and TRBJ2-3, with D tentatively TRBD2 (5 bases). Germline V gives CDR1 MRHNA, CDR2 SNTAGT. The CDR3 loop spans 14 amino acids. V shed 7 bases and J shed 2 bases, with 13 bases lying between them. CDR3 loop: CASTRASHTDTQYF. The CDR3 DNA sequence: TGTGCCAGCACTCGCGCTAGCCACACAGATACGCAGTATTTT.

With respect to this clone: A read error may be the cause here, since a much bigger clone is one base away. CDR3 DNA: TGTGCCAGCAGCTTACCGTACACTGAAGCTTTCTTT. Protein product: CASSLPYTEAFF. V usage is TRBV7-9 and J usage is TRBJ1-1; D gene ambiguous. The CDR3 is made up of 12 amino acids. The V end was cut by 2 bases, the J end by 3 bases, with 4 bases between. The germline gives CDR1 SEHNR, CDR2 FQNEAQ (reference sequence). The whole variable domain, remainder taken from reference TRBV7-9 and TRBJ1-1, is DTGVSQNPRHKITKRGQNVTFRCDPISEHNRLYWYRQTLGQGPEFLTYFQNEAQLEKSRLLSDRFSAERPKGSFSTLEIQRTEQGDSAMYLCASSLPYTEAFFGQGTRLTVV.

A few counts support this clone. The chain carries TRBV4-1 and TRBJ2-2; 12 nucleotides agree with TRBD2. V was pared by 2 bases and J by 6 bases, with 4 bases of the junction left unmatched. This CDR3 is 16 amino acids long. Germline V gene data show CDR1 as MGHRA and CDR2 as YSYEKL. CDR3 in amino acids: CASSQLAGGPPGELFF. The CDR3 region has the DNA TGCGCCAGCAGCCAACTAGCGGGAGGGCCCCCCGGGGAGCTGTTTTTT.

This chain connects TRBV29-1 to TRBJ1-2; a weak D match, TRBD1 (6 bases). The CDR3 has 13 residues. Trimming took 7 bases from V and 3 from J, leaving 15 bases between them. The V gene's germline CDR1 is SQVTM and CDR2 ANQGSEA. CDR3 in amino acids: CSARGGLDYGYTF. CDR3 nucleotides: TGCAGCGCCCGCGGGGGGCTGGACTATGGCTACACCTTC.

The sample holds many counts of this clone. The chain joins TRBV5-5 to TRBJ2-7; D possibly corresponds to TRBD2 (5 bases). This CDR3 comprises 17 residues. V was clipped by 4 bases and J by 5 bases, with 25 bases between them. CDR1 SGHKS and CDR2 YYEKEE come from the germline V gene (reference sequence). CDR3 sequence: CASSLDSQLRRSDEQYF. The CDR3, as DNA: TGTGCCAGCAGCCTGGACTCCCAGCTGCGCCGCTCGGACGAGCAGTACTTC.

The V call is TRBV28, the J call TRBJ1-2, with D unresolved. This CDR3 region has 13 residues. Per germline, CDR1 MDHEN and CDR2 SYDVKM. Trimming cost V 4 bases and J 7 bases, with 13 bases left between them. CDR3: CASSSPGHLGYTF. CDR3 sequence (DNA): TGTGCCAGCAGTTCCCCAGGCCACCTTGGCTACACCTTC.

This rearrangement joins TRBV28 to TRBJ2-3; TRBD2 is a possible D gene (7 bases). Germline CDR1 and CDR2: MDHEN and SYDVKM. This CDR3 has 17 residues. Trimming cost V 6 bases and J 4 bases, with 23 bases left between them. CDR3 nucleotides: TGTGCCAGCAGCCCCTGGGGGGGCGGGAGACAGGCAGATACGCAGTATTTT. It encodes CASSPWGGGRQADTQYF.

The chain is built from TRBV6-1 and TRBJ2-3; unclear D gene. The V end lost 8 bases, the J end lost 6 bases, and 12 bases lay between the germline ends. The V gene's germline CDR1 is MNHNS and CDR2 SASEGT. This CDR3 is built from 12 residues. The CDR3 region is CASGPRSDTQYF. CDR3 sequence (DNA): TGTGCCAGCGGCCCCAGATCCGATACGCAGTATTTT.

The V call is TRBV2, the J call TRBJ2-1, with TRBD2 as a possible D gene (6 bases). The germline gives CDR1 SNHLY, CDR2 FYNNEI. The germline V and J ends were trimmed by 3 bases and 5 bases, with 14 bases remaining between them. The CDR3 is made up of 15 amino acids. DNA of the CDR3: TGTGCCAGCAGTGAGTGGCGGGGTGGGAACAATGAGCAGTTCTTC. It yields the protein CASSEWRGGNNEQFF.

Many counts were recorded for this clone. V and J are TRBV29-1 and TRBJ1-1; 8 nucleotides align to TRBD1. With V trimmed by 6 bases and J by 5 bases, 8 bases remained unmatched. This CDR3 is built from 13 residues. CDR1 and CDR2 (germline): SQVTM, ANQGSEA. CDR3 sequence: CSVAGGGWTEAFF. DNA of the CDR3: TGCAGCGTAGCAGGGGGCGGGTGGACTGAAGCTTTCTTT.

This rearrangement joins TRBV5-1 to TRBJ2-1; TRBD2 matches 8 bases. The CDR3 is 16 residues long. Germline V gene sequence: CDR1 SGHRS, CDR2 YFSETQ. After removal of 1 base from V and 3 bases from J, the junction contained 6 bases not matched to a gene. The CDR3 loop reads CASSLTLAGGYNEQFF. DNA of the CDR3: TGCGCCAGCAGCTTGACCCTGGCGGGAGGCTACAATGAGCAGTTCTTC.

This clone has more than one count but fewer than ten. The chain has TRBV2 and TRBJ2-1, with TRBD2 matching 11 bases. J lost 6 bases, V lost 8 bases, and 9 bases had no gene match. The germline V gene encodes CDR1 SNHLY and CDR2 FYNNEI. CDR3 length equals 15 residues. As DNA, the CDR3 is TGTGCCAGCGGGGAGATTAGCGGGAGGGGCAATGAGCAGTTCTTC. It yields the protein CASGEISGRGNEQFF.

The chain is built from TRBV18 and TRBJ1-2; unclear D gene. From germline, CDR1 is KGHSH and CDR2 LQKENI. This CDR3 contains 16 residues. The germline V and J ends were trimmed by 3 bases and 4 bases, with 18 bases remaining between them. The CDR3, as DNA: TGTGCCAGCTCACCTTCTCGGGCCCCTGCCAGCTATGGCTACACCTTC. It is translated as CASSPSRAPASYGYTF.

The genes are TRBV5-1 and TRBJ2-5; 12 bases fit TRBD2. CDR1 and CDR2 (germline): SGHRS, YFSETQ. The CDR3 spans 16 residues. Germline trimming cut 4 bases from V and 1 base from J; bases unmatched to any gene: 5. CDR3 coding DNA: TGCGCCAGCAGCCCGGGGACTAGCGGGCCCCAAGAGACCCAGTACTTC. It codes for CASSPGTSGPQETQYF.

V is TRBV19 and J is TRBJ2-2, with a possible D match to TRBD2 (6 bases). Germline V gene sequence: CDR1 LNHDA, CDR2 SQIVND (reference sequence). The CDR3 runs 18 residues. Trimming removed 3 bases from V and 6 bases from J, with 23 bases in between. The CDR3, as DNA: TGTGCCAGTAGTATCATTGGTGTTATGGAGGGTGTCCCCGGGGAGCTGTTTTTT. This translates into CASSIIGVMEGVPGELFF.

Concerning this clone itself: Other DNA sequences in the same sample also yield this CDR3. The rearrangement joins TRBV11-2 to TRBJ2-7, with a tentative D call TRBD2 (5 bases). CDR1 SGHAT and CDR2 FQNNGV come from the germline V gene. CDR3 length: 14 amino acids. The V gene lost 5 bases and the J gene lost 0 bases, with 11 bases spanning the gap. CDR3: CASSPQRDSYEQYF. The CDR3 bases are TGTGCCAGCAGCCCTCAGAGGGACTCCTACGAGCAGTACTTC.

The rearrangement joins TRBV7-6 to TRBJ2-3; 7 positions agree with TRBD1. V shed 5 bases, J shed 1 base, and the junction held 6 bases outside the gene matches. The length of the CDR3 is 15 residues. The germline V gene has CDR1 SGHVS and CDR2 FNYEAQ. The CDR3 is CASSPTGLGTDTQYF. The DNA of the CDR3 is TGTGCCAGCAGCCCGACAGGGTTGGGCACAGATACGCAGTATTTT.

The chain is built from TRBV5-1 and TRBJ1-1; D uncertain. Germline V CDR1 and CDR2: SGHRS, YFSETQ. The CDR3 is 15 residues long. V lost 0 bases and J 1 base, leaving 10 bases between the germline ends. The CDR3 sequence: CASSLDDLGNTEAFF. The CDR3, as DNA: TGCGCCAGCAGCTTGGATGATCTGGGGAACACTGAAGCTTTCTTT.